Sequencing of this T cell receptor (beta chain) was carried out in a study of CD4 T cells in relation to SARS-CoV-2 and coronaviruses. The unexposed donors gave CD4+ T cells in 2011-2018, prior to COVID-19. The cells were cultured for around ten days before CD4+ T cells were isolated. Remarks on this clone: Its matching antigen is unknown.

The V segment lost 3 bases and the J segment 0 bases; nucleotides outside the gene matches: 7. The CDR3 is 16 amino acids. Per the germline V gene, CDR1 is SGDLS and CDR2 is YYNGEE. Sequencing was performed with immunoSEQ multiplex PCR; in TCRdb, only in-frame clones are kept and a portion is missing. The table records 20,000 to 25,000 clones, more than 60% of them present only once. The chain recombines TRBV9 with TRBJ2-3; TRBD1 aligns across 7 bases. Sequenced sample: CD4+ T cells from PBMCs, cultured in vitro. The sequence came from a human donor in good health. The CDR3 sequence is CASSENGQASTDTQYF. CDR3 nucleotides: TGTGCCAGCAGCGAAAACGGACAGGCTAGCACAGATACGCAGTATTTT.